This is a list of T cell receptor beta chains from one sample in a study of CD8+CD57+ T cells in acquired aplastic anemia. From the reads, TCRdb called clonotypes with MiXCR, one entry per CDR3 protein. The sample consists of 100,000 to 130,000 distinct CDR3 sequences, 51% of them appearing once. Sequenced sample: sorted CD4+, CD8+, or CD8+CD57+ T cells (not recorded which) from PBMCs. These receptors were taken from a human donor in good health, serving as a control. The conserved cysteine and the conserved F or W are not part of the CDR3 here. The D gene is left open where the match is weak.

v_gene	d_gene	CDR3aa
TRBV15	NA	ATSRVSEQF
TRBV11-2	NA	ASSAGPYEQY
TRBV7-8	NA	ASSRRSDYEQY
TRBV12-3/TRBV12-4	TRBD1	ASSSRTGGNSQPQH
TRBV6-5	NA	ASSPHRQETQY
TRBV15	NA	ATSRDLTGSSYEQY
TRBV27	NA	ASGLGDTQY
TRBV7-9	TRBD1	ASSFAGTGPYEQY
TRBV19	NA	ASSIYSSHEQY
TRBV10-3	TRBD1	AIRAGTGHTGELF
TRBV12-3/TRBV12-4	NA	ASTAGGMGAF
TRBV25-1	TRBD2	ASSESAGGPTDTQY
TRBV5-1	NA	DSSARTGRWEQY
TRBV7-8	NA	ASSSTGVQPQH
TRBV6-7	NA	ASSYPGGGRVPQH
TRBV29-1	NA	SAETDYGYT
TRBV2	NA	ASTAGRYEKLF
TRBV5-1	NA	ASSLGRGNTIY
TRBV10-3	NA	AISESTGASSPLH
TRBV20-1	NA	SARVRRQGTDEAF
TRBV6-5	NA	ASSYGRGTEAF
TRBV11-1	TRBD1	ASSGGTGSTDTQY
TRBV4-1	NA	ASSQVGRPLH
TRBV25-1	NA	ASSDPLAYEQY
TRBV25-1	TRBD2	ASSPIQRSLPGGGADEQF
TRBV5-4	NA	ASSWGGYT
TRBV25-1	TRBD1	ASSIHGTGGEQY
TRBV25-1	NA	ASSGGAGASYEQY